This T cell receptor beta chain originates from a study of cytomegalovirus exposure and HLA in healthy donors. Study summary: Clustering assigned roughly 81% of the approximately 400 genotyped donors to the Caucasian-associated ancestry cluster. Findings and limits, study-wide: Later analysis identified a missense DCLRE1C variant that was linked to TCR beta V- and J-gene trimming.

Notes on this clone: Its target is unknown.

Amplification used 60 Vbeta primers and 13 Jbeta primers. The assay was immunoSEQ multiplex PCR, and TCRdb's table has in-frame clones only and misses some. The table shows some 89,000 clones, with 60% to 80% occurring only once. Trimming removed 5 bases from V and 0 bases from J, with 14 bases in between. The CDR3 loop spans 15 amino acids. Germline V lookup: CDR1 MNHNS, CDR2 SASEGT. Sequenced input: PBMCs. The chain links TRBV6-1 to TRBJ2-7; D may be TRBD2 (6 bases). This sequence originates from a man in his fifties or sixties in good health and CMV-seronegative. CDR3 nucleotide sequence: TGTGCCAGCAGTTGGGACTCTACGAGCTCCTACGAGCAGTACTTC. It yields the protein CASSWDSTSSYEQYF.